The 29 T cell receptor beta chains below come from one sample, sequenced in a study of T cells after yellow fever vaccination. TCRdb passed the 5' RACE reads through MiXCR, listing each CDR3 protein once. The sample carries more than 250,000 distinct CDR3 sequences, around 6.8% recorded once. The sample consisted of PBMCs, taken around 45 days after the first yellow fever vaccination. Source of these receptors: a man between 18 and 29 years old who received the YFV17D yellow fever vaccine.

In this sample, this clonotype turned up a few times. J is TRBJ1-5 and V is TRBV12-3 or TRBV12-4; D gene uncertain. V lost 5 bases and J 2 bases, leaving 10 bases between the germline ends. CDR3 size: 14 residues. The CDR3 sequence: CASSQTFGNQPQHF. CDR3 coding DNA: TGTGCCAGCAGTCAAACTTTCGGCAATCAGCCCCAGCATTTT.

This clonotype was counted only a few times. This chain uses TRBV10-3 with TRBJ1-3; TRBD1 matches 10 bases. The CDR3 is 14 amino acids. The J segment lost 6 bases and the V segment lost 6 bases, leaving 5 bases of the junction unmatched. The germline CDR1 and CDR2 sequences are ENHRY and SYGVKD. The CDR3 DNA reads TGTGCCATCAGATCCGGGACAGGGGAAAACACCATATATTTT. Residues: CAIRSGTGENTIYF.

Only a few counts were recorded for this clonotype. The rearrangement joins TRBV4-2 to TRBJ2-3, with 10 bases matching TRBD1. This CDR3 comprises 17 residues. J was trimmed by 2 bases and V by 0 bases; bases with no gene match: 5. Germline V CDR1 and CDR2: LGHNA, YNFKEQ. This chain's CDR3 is CASSQEGDRGPTDTQYF. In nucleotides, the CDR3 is TGTGCCAGCAGCCAAGAGGGGGACAGGGGACCCACAGATACGCAGTATTTT.

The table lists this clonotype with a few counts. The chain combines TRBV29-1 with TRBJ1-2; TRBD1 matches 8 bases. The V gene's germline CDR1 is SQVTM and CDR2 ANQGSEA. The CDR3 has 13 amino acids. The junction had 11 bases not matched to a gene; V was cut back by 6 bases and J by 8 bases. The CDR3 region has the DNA TGCAGCGTCGAGTATTCCAGGGGGCCCGGCTACACCTTC. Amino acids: CSVEYSRGPGYTF.

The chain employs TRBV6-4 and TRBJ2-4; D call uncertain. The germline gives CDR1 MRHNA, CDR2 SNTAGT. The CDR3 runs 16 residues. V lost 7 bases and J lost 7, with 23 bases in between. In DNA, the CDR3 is TGTGCCAGCATGACCCGGCGTGCACCGGGCTTGAACATTCAGTACTTC. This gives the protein CASMTRRAPGLNIQYF.

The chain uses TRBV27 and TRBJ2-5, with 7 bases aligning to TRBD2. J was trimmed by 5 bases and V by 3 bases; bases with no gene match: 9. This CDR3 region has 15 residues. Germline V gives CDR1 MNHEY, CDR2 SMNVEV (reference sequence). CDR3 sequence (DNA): TGTGCCAGCAGTTTTAATAGCGGGTGGCTGGAGACCCAGTACTTC. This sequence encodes CASSFNSGWLETQYF.

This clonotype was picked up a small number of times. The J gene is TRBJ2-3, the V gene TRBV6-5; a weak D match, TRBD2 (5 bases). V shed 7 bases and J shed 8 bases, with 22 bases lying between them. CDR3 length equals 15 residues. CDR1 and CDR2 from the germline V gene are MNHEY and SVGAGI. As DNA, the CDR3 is TGTGCCAGCAATTTACGGGCCGCCGGGGTGGGTACGCAGTATTTT. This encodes CASNLRAAGVGTQYF.

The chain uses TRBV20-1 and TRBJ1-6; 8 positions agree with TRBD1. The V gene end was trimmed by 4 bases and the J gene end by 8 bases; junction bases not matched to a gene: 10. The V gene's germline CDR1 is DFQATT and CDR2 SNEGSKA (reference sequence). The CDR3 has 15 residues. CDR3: CSAKIGDRRDSPLHF. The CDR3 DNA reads TGCAGTGCTAAGATAGGGGACAGGAGGGATTCACCCCTCCACTTT.

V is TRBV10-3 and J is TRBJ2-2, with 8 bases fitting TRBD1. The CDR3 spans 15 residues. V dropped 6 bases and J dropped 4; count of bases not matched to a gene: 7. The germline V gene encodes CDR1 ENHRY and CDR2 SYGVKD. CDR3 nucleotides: TGTGCCATCAGCACCGGACAGGGAGGCACCGGGGAGCTGTTTTTT. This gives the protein CAISTGQGGTGELFF.

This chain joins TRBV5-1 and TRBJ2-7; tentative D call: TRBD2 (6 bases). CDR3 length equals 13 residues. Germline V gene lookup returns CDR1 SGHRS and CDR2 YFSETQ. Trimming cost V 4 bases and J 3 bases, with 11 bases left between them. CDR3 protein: CASSGGTGYEQYF. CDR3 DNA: TGCGCCAGCAGCGGCGGGACCGGCTACGAGCAGTACTTC.

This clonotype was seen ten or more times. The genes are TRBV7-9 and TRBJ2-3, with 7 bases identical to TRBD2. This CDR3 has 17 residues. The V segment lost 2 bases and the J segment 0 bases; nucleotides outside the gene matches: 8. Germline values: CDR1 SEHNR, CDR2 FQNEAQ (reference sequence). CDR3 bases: TGTGCCAGCAGCTTATTCGGGGCGGGGGAGAGCACAGATACGCAGTATTTT. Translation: CASSLFGAGESTDTQYF.

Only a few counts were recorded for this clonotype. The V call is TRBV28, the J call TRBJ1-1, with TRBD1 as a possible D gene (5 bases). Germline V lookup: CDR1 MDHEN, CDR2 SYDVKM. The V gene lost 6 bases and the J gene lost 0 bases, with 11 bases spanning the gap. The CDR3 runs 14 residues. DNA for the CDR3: TGTGCCAGCAGGCCAGACAGAGTGAACACTGAAGCTTTCTTT. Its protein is CASRPDRVNTEAFF.

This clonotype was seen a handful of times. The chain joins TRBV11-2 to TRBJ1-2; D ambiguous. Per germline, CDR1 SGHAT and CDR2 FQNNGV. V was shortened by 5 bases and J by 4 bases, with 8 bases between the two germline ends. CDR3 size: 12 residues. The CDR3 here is CASSPRGYGYTF. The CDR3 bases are TGTGCCAGCAGCCCGCGGGGCTATGGCTACACCTTC.

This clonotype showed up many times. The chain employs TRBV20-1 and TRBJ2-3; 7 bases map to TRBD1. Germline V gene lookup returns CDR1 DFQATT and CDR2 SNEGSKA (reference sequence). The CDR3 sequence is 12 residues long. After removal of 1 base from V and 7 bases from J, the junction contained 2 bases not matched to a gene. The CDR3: CSARAGGYTQYF. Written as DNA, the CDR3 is TGCAGTGCTAGAGCAGGGGGTTATACGCAGTATTTT.

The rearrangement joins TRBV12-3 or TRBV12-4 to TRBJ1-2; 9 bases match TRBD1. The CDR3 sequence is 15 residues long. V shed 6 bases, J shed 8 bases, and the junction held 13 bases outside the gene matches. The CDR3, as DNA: TGTGCCAGCAGAAACAGAAGGGGGGGACAGGGCGGCTACACCTTC. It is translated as CASRNRRGGQGGYTF.

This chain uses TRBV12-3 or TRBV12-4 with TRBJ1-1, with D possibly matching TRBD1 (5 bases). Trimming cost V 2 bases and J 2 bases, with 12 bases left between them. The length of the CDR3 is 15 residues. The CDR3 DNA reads TGTGCCAGCAGTTTATTCGGGGGTACCAACACTGAAGCTTTCTTT. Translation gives CASSLFGGTNTEAFF.

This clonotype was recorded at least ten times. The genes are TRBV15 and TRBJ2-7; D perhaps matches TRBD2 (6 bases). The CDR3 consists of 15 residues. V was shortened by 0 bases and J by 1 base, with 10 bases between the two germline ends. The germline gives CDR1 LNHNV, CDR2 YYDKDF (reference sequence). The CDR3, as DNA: TGTGCCACCAGCAGAGATACGGGGGAATCCTACGAGCAGTACTTC. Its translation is CATSRDTGESYEQYF.

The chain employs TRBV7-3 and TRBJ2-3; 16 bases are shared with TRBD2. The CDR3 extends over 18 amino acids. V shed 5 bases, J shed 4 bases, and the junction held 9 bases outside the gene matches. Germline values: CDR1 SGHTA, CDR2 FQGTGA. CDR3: CASSRTGTSGGAADTQYF. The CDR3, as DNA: TGTGCCAGCAGCCGCACCGGGACTAGCGGGGGGGCAGCAGATACGCAGTATTTT.

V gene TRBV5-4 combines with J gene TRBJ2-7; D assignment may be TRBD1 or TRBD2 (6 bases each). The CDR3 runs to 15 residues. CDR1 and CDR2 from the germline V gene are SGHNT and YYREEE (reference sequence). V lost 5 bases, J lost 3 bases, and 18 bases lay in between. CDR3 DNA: TGTGCCAGCAGGTTTGGACCGGGGGACAACTACGAGCAGTACGTC. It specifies CASRFGPGDNYEQYV.

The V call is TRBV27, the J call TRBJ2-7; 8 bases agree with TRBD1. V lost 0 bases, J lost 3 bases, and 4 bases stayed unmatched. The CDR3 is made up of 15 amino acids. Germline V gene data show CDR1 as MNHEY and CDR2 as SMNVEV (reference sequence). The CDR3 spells CASSLSRTGNYEQYF. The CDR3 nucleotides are TGTGCCAGCAGTTTATCTAGGACAGGGAACTACGAGCAGTACTTC.

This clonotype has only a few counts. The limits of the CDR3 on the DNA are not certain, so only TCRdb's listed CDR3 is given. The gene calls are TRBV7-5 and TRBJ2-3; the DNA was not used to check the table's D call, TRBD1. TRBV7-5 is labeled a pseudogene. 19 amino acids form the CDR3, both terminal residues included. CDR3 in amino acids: CISVPEAWGQGVRTDTQYF.

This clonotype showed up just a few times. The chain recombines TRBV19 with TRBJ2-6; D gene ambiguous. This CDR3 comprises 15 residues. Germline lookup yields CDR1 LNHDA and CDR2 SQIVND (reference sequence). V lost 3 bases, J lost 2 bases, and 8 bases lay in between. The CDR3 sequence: CASSIFTTGANVLTF. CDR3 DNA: TGTGCCAGTAGTATCTTCACAACTGGGGCCAACGTCCTGACTTTC.

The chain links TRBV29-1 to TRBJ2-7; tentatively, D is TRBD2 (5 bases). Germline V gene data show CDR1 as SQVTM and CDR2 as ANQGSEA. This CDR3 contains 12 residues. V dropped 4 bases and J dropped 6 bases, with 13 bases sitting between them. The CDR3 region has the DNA TGCAGCGTTGCTGGACTCCGGAGCGAGCAGTACTTC. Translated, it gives CSVAGLRSEQYF.

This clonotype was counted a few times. CDR3 coding DNA: TGTGCCAGCAGCTTGTTGAGGGGCGGGGGGCCCCAAGAGACCCAGTACTTC. Translation: CASSLLRGGGPQETQYF. This chain links TRBV7-9 with TRBJ2-5, with 8 bases aligning to TRBD2. With V trimmed by 3 bases and J by 1 base, 10 bases remained unmatched. The CDR3 is made up of 17 amino acids. Germline V gene sequence: CDR1 SEHNR, CDR2 FQNEAQ (reference sequence).

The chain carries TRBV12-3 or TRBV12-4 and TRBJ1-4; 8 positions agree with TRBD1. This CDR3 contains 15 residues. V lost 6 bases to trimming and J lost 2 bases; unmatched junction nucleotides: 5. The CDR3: CASRFSGGTNEKLFF. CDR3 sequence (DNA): TGTGCCAGCAGATTCTCAGGGGGCACTAATGAAAAACTGTTTTTT.

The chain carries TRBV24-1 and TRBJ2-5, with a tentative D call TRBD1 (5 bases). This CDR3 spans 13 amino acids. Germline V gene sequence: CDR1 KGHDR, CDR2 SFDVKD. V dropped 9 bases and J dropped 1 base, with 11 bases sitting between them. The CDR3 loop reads CATRGRGQETQYF. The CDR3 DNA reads TGTGCCACCCGAGGAAGGGGCCAAGAGACCCAGTACTTC.

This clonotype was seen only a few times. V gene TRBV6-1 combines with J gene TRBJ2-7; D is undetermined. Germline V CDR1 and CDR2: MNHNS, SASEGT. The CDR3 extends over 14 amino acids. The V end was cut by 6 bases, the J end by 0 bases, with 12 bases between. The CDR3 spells CASRTRADSYEQYF. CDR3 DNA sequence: TGTGCCAGCAGAACCCGGGCAGACTCCTACGAGCAGTACTTC.

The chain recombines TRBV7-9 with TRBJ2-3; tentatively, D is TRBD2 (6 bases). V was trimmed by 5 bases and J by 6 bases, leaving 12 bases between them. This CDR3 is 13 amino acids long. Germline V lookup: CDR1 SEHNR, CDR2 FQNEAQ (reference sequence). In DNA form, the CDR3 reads TGTGCCAGCAGCACCAGGGAGGCGGATACGCAGTATTTT. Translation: CASSTREADTQYF.

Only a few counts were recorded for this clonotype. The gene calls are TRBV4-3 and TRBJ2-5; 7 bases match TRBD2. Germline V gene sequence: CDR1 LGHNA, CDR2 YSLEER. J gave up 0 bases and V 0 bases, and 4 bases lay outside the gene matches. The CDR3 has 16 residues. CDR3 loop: CASSQEPAGYQETQYF. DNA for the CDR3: TGCGCCAGCAGCCAAGAGCCAGCGGGGTACCAAGAGACCCAGTACTTC.